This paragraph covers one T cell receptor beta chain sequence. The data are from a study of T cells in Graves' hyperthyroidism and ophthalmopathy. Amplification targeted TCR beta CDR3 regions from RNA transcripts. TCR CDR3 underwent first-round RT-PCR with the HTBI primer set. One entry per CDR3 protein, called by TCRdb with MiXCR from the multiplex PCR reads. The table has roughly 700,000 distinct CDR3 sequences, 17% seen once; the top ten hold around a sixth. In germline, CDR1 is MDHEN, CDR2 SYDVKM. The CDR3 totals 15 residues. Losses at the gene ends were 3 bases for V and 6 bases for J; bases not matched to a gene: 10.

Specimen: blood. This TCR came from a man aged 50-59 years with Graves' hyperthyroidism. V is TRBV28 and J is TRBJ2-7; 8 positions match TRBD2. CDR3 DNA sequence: TGTGCCAGCAGTTTCGGGACTAGTACCTCGCCCGAGCAGTACTTC. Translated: CASSFGTSTSPEQYF.